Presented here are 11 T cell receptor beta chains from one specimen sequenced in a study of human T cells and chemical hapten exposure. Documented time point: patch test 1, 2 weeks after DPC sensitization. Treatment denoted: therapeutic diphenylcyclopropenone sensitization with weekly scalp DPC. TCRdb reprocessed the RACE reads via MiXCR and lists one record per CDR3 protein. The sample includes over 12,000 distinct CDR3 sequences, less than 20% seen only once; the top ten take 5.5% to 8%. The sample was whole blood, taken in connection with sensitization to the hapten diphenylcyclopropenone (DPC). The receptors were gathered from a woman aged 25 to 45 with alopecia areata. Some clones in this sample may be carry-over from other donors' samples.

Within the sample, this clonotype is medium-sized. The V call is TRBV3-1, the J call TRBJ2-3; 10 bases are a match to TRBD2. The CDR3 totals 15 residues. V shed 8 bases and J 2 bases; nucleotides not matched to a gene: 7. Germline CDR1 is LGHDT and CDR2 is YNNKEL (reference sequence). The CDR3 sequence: CASSGSGRYTDTQYF. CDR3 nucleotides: TGTGCCAGCTCCGGTAGCGGGAGGTACACAGATACGCAGTATTTT.

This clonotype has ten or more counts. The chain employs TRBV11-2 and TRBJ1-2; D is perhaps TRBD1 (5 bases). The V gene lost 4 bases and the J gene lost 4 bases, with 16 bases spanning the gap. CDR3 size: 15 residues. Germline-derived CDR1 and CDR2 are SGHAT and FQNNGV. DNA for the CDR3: TGTGCCAGCAGCTCGCTGAGCGGGACCGGCTATGGCTACACCTTC. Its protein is CASSSLSGTGYGYTF.

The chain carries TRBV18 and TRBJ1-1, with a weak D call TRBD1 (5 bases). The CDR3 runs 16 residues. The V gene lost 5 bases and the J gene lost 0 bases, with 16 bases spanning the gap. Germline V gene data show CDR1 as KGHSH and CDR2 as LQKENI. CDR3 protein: CASSSFRVSVNTEAFF. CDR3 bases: TGTGCCAGCTCATCGTTCAGGGTCTCGGTGAACACTGAAGCTTTCTTT.

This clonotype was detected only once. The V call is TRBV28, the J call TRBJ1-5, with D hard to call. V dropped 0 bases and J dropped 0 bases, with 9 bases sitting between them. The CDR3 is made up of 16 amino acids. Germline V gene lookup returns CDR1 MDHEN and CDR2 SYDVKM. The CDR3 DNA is TGTGCCAGCAGTTTATGGAGTTACGATAGCAATCAGCCCCAGCATTTT. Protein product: CASSLWSYDSNQPQHF.

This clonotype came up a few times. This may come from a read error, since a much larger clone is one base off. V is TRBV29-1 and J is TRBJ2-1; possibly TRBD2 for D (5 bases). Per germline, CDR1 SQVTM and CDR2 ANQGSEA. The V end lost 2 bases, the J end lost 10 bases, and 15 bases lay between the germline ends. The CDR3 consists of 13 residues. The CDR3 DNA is TGCAGCGTTGAAAGTGGTTGGGGAGCCGAGCAGTTCTTC. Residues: CSVESGWGAEQFF.

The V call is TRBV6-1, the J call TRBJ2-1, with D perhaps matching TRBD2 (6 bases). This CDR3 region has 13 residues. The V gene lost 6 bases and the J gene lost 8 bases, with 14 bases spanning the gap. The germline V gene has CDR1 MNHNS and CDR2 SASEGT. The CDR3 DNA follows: TGTGCCAGCAGCCAGACACTAGCCCATGAGCAGTTCTTC. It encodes CASSQTLAHEQFF.

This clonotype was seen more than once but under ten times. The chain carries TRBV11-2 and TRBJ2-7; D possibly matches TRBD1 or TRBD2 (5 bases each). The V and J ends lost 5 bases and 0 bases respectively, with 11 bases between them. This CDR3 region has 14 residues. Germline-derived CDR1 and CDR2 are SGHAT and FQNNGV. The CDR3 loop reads CASSRDRLSYEQYF. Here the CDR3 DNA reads TGTGCCAGCAGCCGGGACCGGCTCTCCTACGAGCAGTACTTC.

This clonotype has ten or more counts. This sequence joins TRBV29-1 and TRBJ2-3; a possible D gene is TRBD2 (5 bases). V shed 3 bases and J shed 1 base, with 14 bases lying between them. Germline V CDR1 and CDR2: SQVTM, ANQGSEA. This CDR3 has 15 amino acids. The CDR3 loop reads CSVEVYGVGTDTQYF. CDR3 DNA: TGCAGCGTTGAGGTTTACGGGGTAGGCACAGATACGCAGTATTTT.

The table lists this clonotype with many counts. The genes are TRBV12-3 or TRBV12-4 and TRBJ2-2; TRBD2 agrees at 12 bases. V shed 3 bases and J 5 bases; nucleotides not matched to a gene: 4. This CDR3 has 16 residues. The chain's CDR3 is CASSLSLAGGTGELFF. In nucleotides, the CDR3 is TGTGCCAGCAGTTTGAGCCTAGCGGGGGGGACCGGGGAGCTGTTTTTT.

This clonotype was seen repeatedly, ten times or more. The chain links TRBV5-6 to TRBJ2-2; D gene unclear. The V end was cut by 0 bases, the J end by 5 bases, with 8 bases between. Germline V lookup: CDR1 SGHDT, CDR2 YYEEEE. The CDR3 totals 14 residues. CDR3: CASSLVLPTGELFF. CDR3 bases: TGTGCCAGCAGCTTGGTTCTACCGACCGGGGAGCTGTTTTTT.

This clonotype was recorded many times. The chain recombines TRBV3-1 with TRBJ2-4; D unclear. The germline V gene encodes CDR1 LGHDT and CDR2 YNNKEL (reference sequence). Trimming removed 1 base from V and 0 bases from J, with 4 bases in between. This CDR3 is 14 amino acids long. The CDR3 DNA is TGTGCCAGCAGCCAAGGGATAGCCAAAAACATTCAGTACTTC. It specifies CASSQGIAKNIQYF.